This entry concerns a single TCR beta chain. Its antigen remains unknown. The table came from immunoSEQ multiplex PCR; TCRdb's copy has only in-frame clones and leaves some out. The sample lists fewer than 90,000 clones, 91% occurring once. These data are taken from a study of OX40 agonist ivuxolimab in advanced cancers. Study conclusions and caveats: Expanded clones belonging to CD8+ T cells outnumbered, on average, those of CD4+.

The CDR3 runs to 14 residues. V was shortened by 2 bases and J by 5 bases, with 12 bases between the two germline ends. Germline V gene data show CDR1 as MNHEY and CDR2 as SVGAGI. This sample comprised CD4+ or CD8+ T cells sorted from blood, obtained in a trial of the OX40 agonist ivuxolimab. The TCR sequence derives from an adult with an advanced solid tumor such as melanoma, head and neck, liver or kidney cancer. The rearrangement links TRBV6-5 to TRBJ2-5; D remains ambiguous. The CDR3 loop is CASSYTTSDETQYF. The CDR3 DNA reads TGTGCCAGCAGTTACACTACGTCCGACGAGACCCAGTACTTC.